A selection of T cell receptor beta chains follows, all from one sample in a study of T cell responses to AZD1222 COVID-19 vaccine. Clones were read by immunoSEQ multiplex PCR, and TCRdb kept only the in-frame ones, dropping some. The table records around 100,000 clones, roughly 85% of them present only once. This material consisted of peripheral blood, taken on day 0 of AZD1222 vaccination. The receptors originated from an adult in good health. The CDR3 runs from the conserved cysteine through the conserved F or W. The D gene is left open where the match is weak. For some rows the clone size is stated as once, few or many, or as a class when expanded; others skip it.

NA	TRBJ2-5	NA	TRBV13	TGTGCCAGCAGCCAGACAGGAGGACGGGAGACCCAGTACTTC	CASSQTGGRETQYF
TRBD1	TRBJ1-1	NA	TRBV7-9	TGTGCCAGCAGCCCCGGACAGGGAGGAACTGAAGCTTTCTTT	CASSPGQGGTEAFF
NA	TRBJ2-1	NA	TRBV27	TGTGCCAGCAGTTTGCCAGGGCGAAATGAGCAGTTCTTC	CASSLPGRNEQFF
NA	TRBJ2-1	NA	TRBV5-4	TGTGCCAGCAGCTTTGTCGGGGGCTCCTACAATGAGCAGTTCTTC	CASSFVGGSYNEQFF
TRBD1	TRBJ1-6	few	TRBV5-4	TGTGCCAGCAGCTTGGGGACAGGGGATTCACCCCTCCACTTT	CASSLGTGDSPLHF
TRBD1	TRBJ2-7	once	TRBV19	TGTGCCAGTAGTAAATCACAGGGGTCCTCCTCCTACGAGCAGTACTTC	CASSKSQGSSSYEQYF
NA	TRBJ1-4	NA	TRBV4-3	TGCGCCAGCAGCCAAGGTGCAGGGTCGGAGGGTAATGAAAAACTGTTTTTT	CASSQGAGSEGNEKLFF
TRBD1	TRBJ1-2	few	TRBV12-3/TRBV12-4	TGTGCCAGCAGTTCAGGGGGCTATGGCTACACCTTC	CASSSGGYGYTF
NA	TRBJ1-2	NA	TRBV6-5	TGTGCCAGCAGTACCTCGAGTTATGGCTACACCTTC	CASSTSSYGYTF
NA	TRBJ1-5	NA	TRBV10-3	TGTGCCACCAGACATACGATAGGGAATCAGCCCCAGCATTTT	CATRHTIGNQPQHF
NA	TRBJ1-5	NA	TRBV19	TGTGCCAGTAGGCAAGGGACGAGCAATCAGCCCCAGCATTTT	CASRQGTSNQPQHF
NA	TRBJ1-2	NA	TRBV5-5	TGTGCCAGCAGCAGGACCGACAGGACCGCTAACTATGGCTACACCTTC	CASSRTDRTANYGYTF
NA	TRBJ1-1	NA	TRBV19	TGTGCCAGTACCCCCCTCGACAGGAACACTGAAGCTTTCTTT	CASTPLDRNTEAFF
TRBD1	TRBJ1-2	NA	TRBV6-5	TGTGCCAGCAGTTACCCCGGAGGGGGCAGAGGCGGCTACACCTTC	CASSYPGGGRGGYTF
NA	TRBJ1-5	few	TRBV2	TGTGCCAGCAGGGTCACAGGGAATCAGCCCCAGCATTTT	CASRVTGNQPQHF
NA	TRBJ2-7	few	TRBV29-1	TGCAGCGTTGAAGCGGTTGGCAGGGGCGAGCAGTACTTC	CSVEAVGRGEQYF
NA	TRBJ2-7	NA	TRBV7-2	TGTGCCAGCAGCTGGGACGCAGCCTACGAGCAGTACTTC	CASSWDAAYEQYF
NA	TRBJ2-7	NA	TRBV30	TGTGCCTGGGTGCCCCCGGGACACTTCCCCACCTACGAGCAGTACTTC	CAWVPPGHFPTYEQYF
TRBD1	TRBJ1-4	NA	TRBV25-1	TGTGCCAGCAGCGGGAACAGGGGATTTATTAGGGAAAAACTGTTTTTT	CASSGNRGFIREKLFF
NA	TRBJ2-2	NA	TRBV18	TGTGCCAGCTCAACCTTGGGGGCGAACACCGGGGAGCTGTTTTTT	CASSTLGANTGELFF
NA	TRBJ1-2	NA	TRBV3-1/TRBV3-2	TGTGCCGCCGGGGGGGCTAACTATGGCTACACCTTC	CAAGGANYGYTF
TRBD1	TRBJ1-3	NA	TRBV30	TGTGCCTGGAACCGGGACAGCTCTGGAAACACCATATATTTT	CAWNRDSSGNTIYF
NA	TRBJ1-6	NA	TRBV10-1	TGCGCCAGCAGTGAAGGGGACAAGAATTCACCCCTCCACTTT	CASSEGDKNSPLHF
NA	TRBJ2-5	NA	TRBV5-1	TGCGCCAGCAGCTTGGCGGCCAGCCGCGAGACCCAGTACTTC	CASSLAASRETQYF
NA	TRBJ1-1	NA	TRBV4-2	TGTGCCAGCAGCCAAGTCGACACTGAAGCTTTCTTT	CASSQVDTEAFF
NA	TRBJ2-1	NA	TRBV18	TGTGCCAGCTCAGCGACAGAGGGGGAGAATGAGCAGTTCTTC	CASSATEGENEQFF
NA	TRBJ2-3	NA	TRBV13	TGTGCCAGCAGCTTGCGCCACAGCAATTCAGGAGATACGCAGTATTTT	CASSLRHSNSGDTQYF
NA	TRBJ1-6	NA	TRBV7-2	TGTGCCAGCAGCTTATTTACAGTTAATTCACCCCTCCACTTT	CASSLFTVNSPLHF
NA	TRBJ1-1	NA	TRBV6-1	TGTGCCAGCAGTGAACGAGGGTCGGGGATTATGACTGAAGCTTTCTTT	CASSERGSGIMTEAFF
NA	TRBJ2-1	NA	TRBV14	TGTGCCAGCAGCCCCCGGGCCCAATTTCCCTACAATGAGCAGTTCTTC	CASSPRAQFPYNEQFF
NA	TRBJ2-5	NA	TRBV21-1	TGTGCCAGCCCCCAACGGGACAGGCAAGAGACCCAGTACTTC	CASPQRDRQETQYF
NA	TRBJ2-7	few	TRBV7-9	TGTGCCAGCAGCTTACCAAGGGACATCGCCTCCTACGAGCAGTACTTC	CASSLPRDIASYEQYF
NA	TRBJ1-2	NA	TRBV7-9	TGTGCCAGCAGCTTAGCCCAGGGCGTCGGCTACACCTTC	CASSLAQGVGYTF
NA	TRBJ1-6	NA	TRBV7-2	TGTGCCAGCAGCTTGGGTTTGATCTATAATTCACCCCTCCACTTT	CASSLGLIYNSPLHF
TRBD2	TRBJ2-1	once	TRBV13	TGTGCCAGCACCCCCAAACCGGGACTAGCGGGGGGATTCTCCTACAATGAGCAGTTCTTC	CASTPKPGLAGGFSYNEQFF
NA	TRBJ2-1	NA	TRBV18	TGTGCCAGCTCAGTTGATTGGGGCTACAATGAGCAGTTCTTC	CASSVDWGYNEQFF
TRBD1	TRBJ1-1	NA	TRBV6-5	TGTGCCAGCAGTACAGGGGGCACTGAAGCTTTCTTT	CASSTGGTEAFF
NA	TRBJ2-5	once	TRBV5-1	TGCGCCAGCAGCCCCCGGCCGGAAGAGACCCAGTACTTC	CASSPRPEETQYF
NA	TRBJ1-1	NA	TRBV11-3	TGTGCCAGCAGCTTAGACACTGAAGCTTTCTTT	CASSLDTEAFF
NA	TRBJ2-5	NA	TRBV5-1	TGCGCCAGCAGCGGGGGGACAGCGAAACAAGAGACCCAGTACTTC	CASSGGTAKQETQYF
TRBD1	TRBJ2-2	NA	TRBV6-5	TGTGCCAGCAGACGTGGACAGGGTGCCACCGGGGAGCTGTTTTTT	CASRRGQGATGELFF
TRBD2	TRBJ2-7	NA	TRBV7-2	TGTGCCAGCAGCCTACTAGCGGGCGCAGCCTACGAGCAGTACTTC	CASSLLAGAAYEQYF
NA	TRBJ1-5	NA	TRBV30	TGTGCCTGGAGTGTAAAAGGGGATTATCAGCCCCAGCATTTT	CAWSVKGDYQPQHF
NA	TRBJ2-3	NA	TRBV10-3	TGTGCCATCAGTGAGTCGTTGCAGAGCACAGATACGCAGTATTTT	CAISESLQSTDTQYF
NA	TRBJ2-7	NA	TRBV25-1	TGTGCCAGCAGTGCACTGACAGGGAGGACCTACGAGCAGTACTTC	CASSALTGRTYEQYF
NA	TRBJ1-5	NA	TRBV24-1	TGTGCCACCAGTGATAGTCAGGGACGGCAGCCCCAGCATTTT	CATSDSQGRQPQHF
TRBD2	TRBJ2-1	few	TRBV4-3	TGCGCCAGCAGCCAATTTAGCGGGAGCGTCAGCTCCTACAATGAGCAGTTCTTC	CASSQFSGSVSSYNEQFF
NA	TRBJ1-6	once	TRBV7-6	TGTGCCAGCAGCTTAGGGTTTCCCCCTGATAATTATAATTCACCCCTCCACTTT	CASSLGFPPDNYNSPLHF
NA	TRBJ1-5	NA	TRBV30	TGTGCCTGGAGTCTGAACTCTTATCAGCCCCAGCATTTT	CAWSLNSYQPQHF
NA	TRBJ2-7	once	TRBV9	TGTGCCAGCAGCGCCCTCCCATCAGGGGTGTCAAGGAACGAGCAGTACTTC	CASSALPSGVSRNEQYF
TRBD1	TRBJ1-4	NA	TRBV30	TGTGCCTGGAGTCCAGGGGGCATATGGGAAAAACTGTTTTTT	CAWSPGGIWEKLFF
TRBD1	TRBJ1-2	NA	TRBV19	TGTGCCAGTAGTATAGGGGACAGGGTCGTCTATGGCTACACCTTC	CASSIGDRVVYGYTF
TRBD1	TRBJ1-5	NA	TRBV30	TGTGCCTGGAGCGTAGGGTTGGACAGGTCTCAGCCCCAGCATTTT	CAWSVGLDRSQPQHF
NA	TRBJ2-1	NA	TRBV5-6	TGTGCCAGCAGCTGGAGGGGGGCGGCTCGGTCTGAGCAGTTCTTC	CASSWRGAARSEQFF
NA	TRBJ1-2	few	TRBV7-6	TGTGCCAGCAGCTTATCGGCGGACTATGGCTACACCTTC	CASSLSADYGYTF
NA	TRBJ1-5	NA	TRBV5-8	TGTGCCAGCAGCGTTCAACAAGGTCAGCCCCAGCATTTT	CASSVQQGQPQHF
NA	TRBJ1-4	NA	TRBV5-5	TGTGCCAGCAGCCGATCAGGGGCAGGGAATGAAAAACTGTTTTTT	CASSRSGAGNEKLFF